The sample holds a few counts of the clone carrying this TCR beta chain. Its antigen is unknown. The CDR3 is made up of 12 amino acids. The germline V gene has CDR1 SQVTM and CDR2 ANQGSEA. Trimming cost V 6 bases and J 5 bases; bases outside gene matches: 5. This sample is drawn from a study of CD8 T cells in ankylosing spondylitis. Regarding the study as a whole: Matched ankylosing spondylitis synovial fluid reportedly contained a significantly enriched population of disease-linked clones. A TCR beta motif of fewer than ten highly homologous variants seemed to mark ankylosing spondylitis blood.

Scientists made TCR beta libraries using quantitative 5'-RACE with molecular barcodes. TCRdb passed the 5' RACE reads through MiXCR, listing each CDR3 protein once. Among 330,000 or so distinct CDR3 sequences listed, roughly 8% were seen once. The gene calls are TRBV29-1 and TRBJ2-5; 8 bases are shared with TRBD1. The sample consisted of blood, either unsorted or a sorted T cell fraction (not recorded which). This receptor was identified in a male donor with ankylosing spondylitis. The CDR3 spells CSVGQGSETQYF. CDR3 bases: TGCAGCGTAGGACAGGGTTCGGAGACCCAGTACTTC.